Here is one TCR beta chain with its context. The data are from a study of blood T cell repertoires in COVID-19. Whole-study context: Sites across the United States, Italy and Spain contributed samples from acute and convalescent COVID-19. In each case, the material was cDNA or gDNA derived from T cells, B-cell-depleted T cells, or PBMCs.

Per germline, CDR1 SGHVS and CDR2 FQNEAQ. V was pared by 1 base and J by 1 base, with 14 bases between. This CDR3 comprises 16 residues. In the authors' workflow: Researchers report that nucleated cell counts were estimated from reference gene primer amplification. Some clones are missing from TCRdb's copy, which holds only in-frame ones; the method was immunoSEQ multiplex PCR. V, J and clone size are taken as reported in that table, and D and trimming were inferred from the DNA itself. The table has over 90,000 clones, more than 80% seen once. The gene calls are TRBV7-8 and TRBJ2-7; no clear D. The sequence was obtained from a human donor in a cohort sampled during active COVID-19. The sequenced sample was peripheral blood. The CDR3 spells CASSLVPGGPSYEQYF. The CDR3 bases are TGTGCCAGCAGCTTAGTCCCAGGTGGCCCGTCCTACGAGCAGTACTTC.